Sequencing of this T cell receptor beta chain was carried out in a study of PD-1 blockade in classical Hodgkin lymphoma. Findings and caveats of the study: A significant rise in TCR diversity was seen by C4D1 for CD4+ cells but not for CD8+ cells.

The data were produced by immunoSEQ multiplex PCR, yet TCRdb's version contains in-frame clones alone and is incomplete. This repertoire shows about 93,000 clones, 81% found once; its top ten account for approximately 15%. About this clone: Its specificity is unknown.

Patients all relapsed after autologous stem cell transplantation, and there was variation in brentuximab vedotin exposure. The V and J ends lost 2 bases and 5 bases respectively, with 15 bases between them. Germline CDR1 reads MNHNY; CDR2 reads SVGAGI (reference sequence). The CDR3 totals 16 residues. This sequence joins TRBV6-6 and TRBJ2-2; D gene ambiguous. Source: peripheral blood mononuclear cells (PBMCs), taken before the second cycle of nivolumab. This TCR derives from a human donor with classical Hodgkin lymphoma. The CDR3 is CASSYVPRSSTGELFF. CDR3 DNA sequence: TGTGCCAGCAGTTACGTTCCGCGCTCCTCTACCGGGGAGCTGTTTTTT.